The sequence of this T cell receptor beta chain was determined in a study of CD8 T cells in Susac syndrome. The authors reverse transcribed roughly 0.5 to 1 ug RNA with random hexamers. Amplification of TCR beta CDR3 was carried out by immunoSEQ multiplex PCR, which covered 54 Vbeta and 13 Jbeta segments. MiXCR, run by TCRdb on the immunoSEQ multiplex PCR reads, gives a single entry per CDR3 protein. The sample yields more than 150,000 distinct CDR3 sequences, about 95% seen once. CDR1 is MNHEY, CDR2 SMNVEV, per germline (reference sequence). This CDR3 has 15 residues. The V end lost 7 bases, the J end lost 5 bases, and 18 bases lay between the germline ends. Negative isolation was used for CD8+ and CD4+ T cells and FACS enrichment for TEMRA cells.

This chain uses TRBV27 with TRBJ2-1; possible D gene TRBD2, 6 bases. The sequence was obtained from a human donor with multiple sclerosis. The sequenced material came from CD8+ T cells from PBMCs. The CDR3, as DNA: TGTGCCAGCACCCTCCTCCTGGGGGGAGACAATGAGCAGTTCTTC. It codes for CASTLLLGGDNEQFF.